This T cell receptor beta chain originates from a study of OX40 agonist ivuxolimab in advanced cancers. Broader study findings: The expanded peripheral T cells' antigen specificity was not determined.

Only in-frame clones appear in the TCRdb table, and some are missing; sequencing was by immunoSEQ multiplex PCR. Found here are tens of thousands of clones, roughly 84% of them singletons; the top ten hold less than 2%. Germline assignment: CDR1 KGHSH and CDR2 LQKENI. The CDR3 consists of 14 residues. Trimming took off 3 bases at V and 3 bases at J, with 12 bases between the two ends. Concerning this clone itself: Its antigen is not known.

V gene TRBV18 combines with J gene TRBJ2-7; maybe TRBD2 (6 bases). The sample consisted of CD4+ or CD8+ T cells sorted from blood, taken in a trial of the OX40 agonist ivuxolimab. The sequence was obtained from an adult with an advanced solid tumor such as melanoma, head and neck, liver or kidney cancer. The CDR3 nucleotides read TGTGCCAGCTCACCGGCAGGAGGGAACTACGAGCAGTACTTC. This sequence encodes CASSPAGGNYEQYF.